This TCR beta chain was observed in a study of regulatory T cells in long-lasting Graves disease. The wider study: Persistent cases were those of Graves' disease that involved over 5 years of antithyroid drugs with positive TSH receptor antibodies.

To make TCR beta libraries, researchers used iRepertoire HTBI primers and Arm-PCR of CDR3 regions. TCRdb re-called the multiplex PCR reads with MiXCR, one entry per CDR3 protein. Of 300,000 to 500,000 distinct CDR3 sequences listed, under 25% are singletons. The V gene's germline CDR1 is MNHEY and CDR2 SMNVEV (reference sequence). V lost 2 bases to trimming and J lost 6 bases; unmatched junction nucleotides: 7. This CDR3 has 14 amino acids. The sample's time point: persistent/refractory GD, antithyroid drugs over 5 years with positive TRAb. The TCR library used RNA extracted from PBMCs. Diagnosing Graves' disease relied on the American Thyroid Association guidelines. Overall study results and limits: Newly diagnosed disease favored TRBV20-1 and TRBJ2-1 over persistent disease.

This clonotype was picked up many times. The antigen is not known. The source material was peripheral blood mononuclear cells (PBMCs), sampled when the disease was refractory, from a patient treated with antithyroid drugs. The clonotype was recovered from a female donor with Graves disease. This chain links TRBV27 with TRBJ2-7; 7 bases align to TRBD2. The CDR3 reads CASSLLSGGLEQYF. CDR3 sequence (DNA): TGTGCCAGCAGTTTACTTTCGGGGGGACTCGAGCAGTACTTC.